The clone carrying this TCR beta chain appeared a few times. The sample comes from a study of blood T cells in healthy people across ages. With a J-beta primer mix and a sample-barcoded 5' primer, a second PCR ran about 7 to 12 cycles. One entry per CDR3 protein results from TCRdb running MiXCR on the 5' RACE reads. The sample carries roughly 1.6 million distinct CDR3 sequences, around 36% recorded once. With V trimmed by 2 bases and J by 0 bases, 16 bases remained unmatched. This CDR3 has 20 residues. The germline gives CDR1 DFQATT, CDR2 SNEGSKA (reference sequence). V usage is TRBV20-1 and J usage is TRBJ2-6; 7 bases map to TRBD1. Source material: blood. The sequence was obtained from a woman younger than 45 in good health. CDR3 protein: CSARPQKGQKTNSGANVLTF. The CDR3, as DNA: TGCAGTGCTAGACCCCAAAAGGGACAGAAAACCAACTCTGGGGCCAACGTCCTGACTTTC.